This T cell receptor (beta chain) was sequenced for a study of T cell repertoires in cytomegalovirus infection. Study findings and constraints: Adding up the frequency of public TCR beta families identified people who carried CMV plus the relevant HLA.

As for this clonotype: Its specificity is unknown.

TCRdb re-analysed the reads in MiXCR, keeping a single row per CDR3 protein. The sample has 300,000 to 400,000 distinct CDR3 sequences, 9.5% seen once. V lost 8 bases and J 1 base, leaving 5 bases between the germline ends. The germline V gene has CDR1 LNHDA and CDR2 SQIVND (reference sequence). This CDR3 is 11 amino acids long. The clonotype comes from a human donor in good health (CMV status not recorded). Some clones in this sample may be carry-over from other donors' samples. What was sequenced was PBMCs. The rearrangement uses TRBV19 and TRBJ1-1; D is undetermined. As DNA, the CDR3 is TGTGCCAGTCTCCAGAACACTGAAGCTTTCTTT. Translation: CASLQNTEAFF. Drawing the rest from reference TRBV19 and TRBJ1-1, the complete variable domain is DGGITQSPKYLFRKEGQNVTLSCEQNLNHDAMYWYRQDPGQGLRLIYYSQIVNDFQKGDIAEGYSVSREKKESFPLTVTSAQKNPTAFYLCASLQNTEAFFGQGTRLTVV.